This T cell receptor (beta chain) was sequenced in a study of cytotoxic CD8 clonotypes in ibrutinib-treated CLL. Findings of the study overall: Public clonotypes were seen rarely and were contracted or stable on treatment.

The CDR3 is made up of 14 amino acids. The germline V gene encodes CDR1 SGHRS and CDR2 YFSETQ. Trimming left V 0 bases short and J 7 bases short, with 14 bases between. Worth noting for this clone: Its antigen is unknown.

Repertoires were generated with immunoSEQ multiplex PCR, while TCRdb's copy carries only in-frame clones and drops some. The repertoire holds about 130,000 clones, with around 80% as singletons. This sequence was found in a human donor with chronic lymphocytic leukemia. The rearrangement links TRBV5-1 to TRBJ2-7; a possible D gene is TRBD1 (5 bases). Material: PBMCs, obtained after 24 months of ibrutinib treatment. CDR3 amino acids: CASSLVGVTREQYF. CDR3 coding DNA: TGCGCCAGCAGCTTGGTAGGGGTCACGAGGGAGCAGTACTTC.